Here is one TCR beta chain with its context. The data stem from a study of blood T cell repertoires in COVID-19. In the study overall: T cells, B-cell-depleted T cells, or PBMCs provided the cDNA or gDNA that served as material.

Individuals aged about 18 to 89 years were recruited from 24 US areas. The CDR3 is 16 residues long. Per germline, CDR1 SGHAT and CDR2 FQNNGV. J gave up 4 bases and V 5 bases, and 13 bases lay outside the gene matches. Profiling relied on immunoSEQ multiplex PCR, and the TCRdb table lists in-frame clones only, not all of them. Here the sample spans 400,000 to 500,000 clones, more than 75% being singletons. The origin of this receptor is a woman aged 35 to 49 who had recovered from COVID-19. This rearrangement joins TRBV11-2 to TRBJ1-1; TRBD1 agrees at 7 bases. Sequenced material: PBMCs or T cells enriched from blood (not recorded which). Here the CDR3 reads CASSPSDRWGFTEAFF. The CDR3 DNA sequence: TGTGCCAGCAGCCCTTCGGACAGGTGGGGATTCACTGAAGCTTTCTTT.